This T cell receptor (beta chain) was obtained from a study of cytomegalovirus exposure and HLA in healthy donors. The CDR3 is 19 amino acids. The germline V gene encodes CDR1 SGHVS and CDR2 FQNEAQ. The trim removed 0 bases at V and 0 bases at J, leaving 5 bases unmatched. The PCR was carried out with 60 Vbeta primers and 13 Jbeta primers. Data came from immunoSEQ multiplex PCR; TCRdb stores just in-frame clones and leaves some out. This repertoire shows roughly 130,000 clones, roughly 70% found once; its top ten account for around 4%. Study-level findings and limits: TCR beta chains numbering under 200 were designated cytomegalovirus-associated. One variant, a missense change in DCLRE1C, was linked in a later analysis to TCR beta V- and J-gene trimming.

Remarks on this clone: Its specificity is unknown.

The chain is built from TRBV7-8 and TRBJ2-7, with 16 bases that match TRBD2. Sequencing was carried out using PBMCs. This receptor was identified in a man in his late teens or twenties in good health and CMV-seropositive. Written as DNA, the CDR3 is TGTGCCAGCAGCTTAGCTCGGGGGACTAGCGGGAGGGCCTCCTACGAGCAGTACTTC. Protein: CASSLARGTSGRASYEQYF.